This entry features one TCR beta chain sequence. Antigen: not known. The source of the sample is a study of CD8 T cells in ankylosing spondylitis. Study-level results: What seemed typical of ankylosing spondylitis blood was a TCR beta motif built from under 10 highly homologous variants. Reportedly, disease-linked clones are significantly enriched in ankylosing spondylitis patients' matched synovial fluid. Certain motif variants had earlier been reported in reactive arthritis synovial fluid and blood.

MiXCR, applied by TCRdb to the 5' RACE reads, yields one record per CDR3 protein. The sample lists 300,000 to 400,000 distinct CDR3 sequences; under 15% were seen once. Germline V gene lookup returns CDR1 SQVTM and CDR2 ANQGSEA. The CDR3 runs to 16 residues. The ends were cut back, 2 bases at V and 4 bases at J, with 19 bases in the middle. The J gene is TRBJ2-3, the V gene TRBV29-1, with a possible D match to TRBD2 (6 bases). The receptor was isolated from a male donor with ankylosing spondylitis or in good health (not recorded which). Sequenced sample: blood, either unsorted or a sorted T cell fraction (not recorded which). The CDR3, as DNA: TGCAGCGTTGAACCGATACTAGCCGCAAAAGCAGATACGCAGTATTTT. It is translated as CSVEPILAAKADTQYF.